This T cell receptor beta chain was profiled in a study of OX40 agonist ivuxolimab in advanced cancers. Study overall: The dose of intravenous ivuxolimab that patients received every 2 weeks ranged from 0.01 to 10 mg/kg. The diagnoses of dose-escalation patients were hepatocellular carcinoma, melanoma, renal cell or head and neck cancer.

Regarding the study as a whole: Which antigen the expanded peripheral T cells recognized is unknown.

This CDR3 spans 13 amino acids. Germline CDR1 reads SGHDT; CDR2 reads YYEEEE. Trimming took off 4 bases at V and 4 bases at J, with 12 bases between the two ends. Sampled blood was obtained at baseline, cycle 4 day 1, and cycle 7 day 1. Only in-frame clones appear in the TCRdb table, and some are missing; sequencing was by immunoSEQ multiplex PCR. In the table there are roughly 40,000 clones, roughly 87% of which are singletons. With respect to this clone: Its target is not known.

V usage is TRBV5-6 and J usage is TRBJ2-7; either TRBD1 or TRBD2 may fit D (5 bases each). The sequence was collected from an adult with an advanced solid tumor such as melanoma, head and neck, liver or kidney cancer. Sequenced material: CD4+ or CD8+ T cells sorted from blood, taken in a trial of the OX40 agonist ivuxolimab. The CDR3 is CASSPGRKYEQYF. CDR3 nucleotides: TGTGCCAGCAGCCCGGGACGTAAGTACGAGCAGTACTTC.